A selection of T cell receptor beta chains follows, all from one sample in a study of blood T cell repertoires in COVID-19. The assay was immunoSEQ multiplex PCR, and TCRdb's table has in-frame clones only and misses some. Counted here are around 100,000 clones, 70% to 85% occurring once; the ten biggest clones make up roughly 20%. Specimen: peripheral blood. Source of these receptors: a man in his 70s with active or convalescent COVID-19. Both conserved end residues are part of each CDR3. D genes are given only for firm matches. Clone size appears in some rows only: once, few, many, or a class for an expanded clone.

CDR3 DNA: TGTGCCAGCAGCTTAGAATTCCGGCTCGAGGGTCTTCACGAGCAGTACTTC
CDR3 protein: CASSLEFRLEGLHEQYF
clone size: NA
V gene: TRBV7-2
J gene: TRBJ2-7
D gene: NA

CDR3 DNA: TGTGCCAGCAGCTTTGGACTAGCGGGATCAGAGACCCAGTACTTC
CDR3 protein: CASSFGLAGSETQYF
clone size: NA
V gene: TRBV7-2
J gene: TRBJ2-5
D gene: TRBD2

CDR3 DNA: TGCGCCAGCAGCCAAGAACACCGGGACTCATACAATGAGCAGTTCTTC
CDR3 protein: CASSQEHRDSYNEQFF
clone size: once
V gene: TRBV4-1
J gene: TRBJ2-1
D gene: NA

CDR3 DNA: TGTGCCTGGAGAGACTTACCTGATGGCTACACCTTC
CDR3 protein: CAWRDLPDGYTF
clone size: NA
V gene: TRBV30
J gene: TRBJ1-2
D gene: NA

CDR3 DNA: TGTGCCAGCAATCGGGTTGCCTATGGCTACACCTTC
CDR3 protein: CASNRVAYGYTF
clone size: NA
V gene: TRBV6-5
J gene: TRBJ1-2
D gene: NA

CDR3 DNA: TGTGCCAGCTCACCACCCCTAGCGGGGGCCAACACTGAAGCTTTCTTT
CDR3 protein: CASSPPLAGANTEAFF
clone size: few
V gene: TRBV18
J gene: TRBJ1-1
D gene: NA

CDR3 DNA: TGTGCCAGTAAATCGACAGGGGCTTCATCTGGAAACACCATATATTTT
CDR3 protein: CASKSTGASSGNTIYF
clone size: NA
V gene: TRBV19
J gene: TRBJ1-3
D gene: TRBD1

CDR3 DNA: TGTGCCAGCAGTCACAGGGGTGGGGGCACTGAAGCTTTCTTT
CDR3 protein: CASSHRGGGTEAFF
clone size: few
V gene: TRBV6-5
J gene: TRBJ1-1
D gene: TRBD1

CDR3 DNA: TGTGCCAGCAGCCAAGCACACAGGGGGCAGAACTATGGCTACACCTTC
CDR3 protein: CASSQAHRGQNYGYTF
clone size: NA
V gene: TRBV3-1/TRBV3-2
J gene: TRBJ1-2
D gene: TRBD1

CDR3 DNA: TGTGCCAGCAGCTTCGGACAGGGGAATCAGCCCCAGCATTTT
CDR3 protein: CASSFGQGNQPQHF
clone size: once
V gene: TRBV5-8
J gene: TRBJ1-5
D gene: TRBD1

CDR3 DNA: TGTGCCGCCACGACAGGGGGAAATTCACCCCTCCACTTT
CDR3 protein: CAATTGGNSPLHF
clone size: NA
V gene: TRBV30
J gene: TRBJ1-6
D gene: TRBD1

CDR3 DNA: TGTGCCAGCAGTGGTCCCGGGTCCGGTATTACTCAGCCCCAGCATTTT
CDR3 protein: CASSGPGSGITQPQHF
clone size: NA
V gene: TRBV6-1
J gene: TRBJ1-5
D gene: NA

CDR3 DNA: TGTGCCAGCGGGCGGACTAGCGGGAGCACAGATACGCAGTATTTT
CDR3 protein: CASGRTSGSTDTQYF
clone size: NA
V gene: TRBV3-1/TRBV3-2
J gene: TRBJ2-3
D gene: TRBD2

CDR3 DNA: TGTGCCAGCAGCAAGGAAGACAGGGGGGATGGCTACACCTTC
CDR3 protein: CASSKEDRGDGYTF
clone size: NA
V gene: TRBV21-1
J gene: TRBJ1-2
D gene: NA

CDR3 DNA: TGCGCCAGCAGACCAGTCTTAGCGGTGTCTCAAGAGACCCAGTACTTC
CDR3 protein: CASRPVLAVSQETQYF
clone size: NA
V gene: TRBV10-2
J gene: TRBJ2-5
D gene: NA

CDR3 DNA: TGTGCCAGCACTAAAGGACAGGGACAGGTCTACACCTTC
CDR3 protein: CASTKGQGQVYTF
clone size: NA
V gene: TRBV6-6
J gene: TRBJ1-2
D gene: TRBD1

CDR3 DNA: TGTGCCTGGAGCAGGGGACAGGGAGCTTCACCCCTCCACTTT
CDR3 protein: CAWSRGQGASPLHF
clone size: NA
V gene: TRBV30
J gene: TRBJ1-6
D gene: TRBD1

CDR3 DNA: TGTGCCAACAGCCAAGCTAGCGGGGCAAACACCGGGGAGCTGTTTTTT
CDR3 protein: CANSQASGANTGELFF
clone size: NA
V gene: TRBV3-1/TRBV3-2
J gene: TRBJ2-2
D gene: TRBD2

CDR3 DNA: TGTGCCAGCAGCTCAGGGGGGCGGTCCGGGGAGCTGTTTTTT
CDR3 protein: CASSSGGRSGELFF
clone size: NA
V gene: TRBV7-6
J gene: TRBJ2-2
D gene: NA

CDR3 DNA: TGTGCCAGTAGTCGGACAGGGGCTAACTGGGATCAGCCCCAGCATTTT
CDR3 protein: CASSRTGANWDQPQHF
clone size: NA
V gene: TRBV19
J gene: TRBJ1-5
D gene: TRBD1

CDR3 DNA: TGTGCCAGCAGTTTCCGGGACAGGTTCTTCTATGGCTACACCTTC
CDR3 protein: CASSFRDRFFYGYTF
clone size: NA
V gene: TRBV27
J gene: TRBJ1-2
D gene: TRBD1

CDR3 DNA: TGCAGCGTTGTTCCCGTTCCTTTGCAGTATTTT
CDR3 protein: CSVVPVPLQYF
clone size: NA
V gene: TRBV29-1
J gene: TRBJ2-3
D gene: NA

CDR3 DNA: TGTGCCTGGAGTGTACAACGCCAGCCCCAGCATTTT
CDR3 protein: CAWSVQRQPQHF
clone size: once
V gene: TRBV30
J gene: TRBJ1-5
D gene: NA

CDR3 DNA: TGTGCCAGCAGCCCGGGACAGGGGGGTAGGTCCTATAATTCACCCCTCCACTTT
CDR3 protein: CASSPGQGGRSYNSPLHF
clone size: NA
V gene: TRBV5-6
J gene: TRBJ1-6
D gene: TRBD1

CDR3 DNA: TGCGCCAGCAGCTCAGGGGCCCTATACGAAAAACTGTTTTTT
CDR3 protein: CASSSGALYEKLFF
clone size: once
V gene: TRBV5-1
J gene: TRBJ1-4
D gene: NA

CDR3 DNA: TGTGCCAGTAGTTACGACAGGGCGAACACTGAAGCTTTCTTT
CDR3 protein: CASSYDRANTEAFF
clone size: NA
V gene: TRBV19
J gene: TRBJ1-1
D gene: TRBD1

CDR3 DNA: TGTGCCACCAGTGACCCGAACAGGGGAGGCAATGAGCAGTTCTTC
CDR3 protein: CATSDPNRGGNEQFF
clone size: NA
V gene: TRBV24-1
J gene: TRBJ2-1
D gene: NA

CDR3 DNA: TGCGCCAGCAGCCAAAGAATGGCGGGAGCCTACAATGAGCAGTTCTTC
CDR3 protein: CASSQRMAGAYNEQFF
clone size: once
V gene: TRBV4-1
J gene: TRBJ2-1
D gene: TRBD2

CDR3 DNA: TGTGCCAGCAGCATGGGACTTTCCTACGAGCAGTACTTC
CDR3 protein: CASSMGLSYEQYF
clone size: NA
V gene: TRBV7-2
J gene: TRBJ2-7
D gene: NA

CDR3 DNA: TGTGCCAGCAGTGAAGCTGGAGGGCTTCTTAACTATGGCTACACCTTC
CDR3 protein: CASSEAGGLLNYGYTF
clone size: NA
V gene: TRBV6-1
J gene: TRBJ1-2
D gene: NA

CDR3 DNA: TGTGCCAGCAGCCTCGGCTCTGGAAACACCATATATTTT
CDR3 protein: CASSLGSGNTIYF
clone size: NA
V gene: TRBV7-9
J gene: TRBJ1-3
D gene: NA

CDR3 DNA: TGTGCCACCACGGCGGCGAAGAACACCGGGGAGCTGTTTTTT
CDR3 protein: CATTAAKNTGELFF
clone size: NA
V gene: TRBV2
J gene: TRBJ2-2
D gene: NA

CDR3 DNA: TGTGCCAGCAGCTTGGGAGTGGTAGAGACCCAGTACTTC
CDR3 protein: CASSLGVVETQYF
clone size: once
V gene: TRBV5-6
J gene: TRBJ2-5
D gene: NA

CDR3 DNA: TGCGCCAGCAGCCAAGATCAGGGGGTTCAAGGTGAAAAACTGTTTTTT
CDR3 protein: CASSQDQGVQGEKLFF
clone size: NA
V gene: TRBV4-1
J gene: TRBJ1-4
D gene: TRBD1

CDR3 DNA: TGTGCCAGCACCTGGGGCGGGATAGGCACCGGGGAGCTGTTTTTT
CDR3 protein: CASTWGGIGTGELFF
clone size: NA
V gene: TRBV28
J gene: TRBJ2-2
D gene: NA

CDR3 DNA: TGTGCCAGCAGCCTGGGACTAGAGTCGGATACGCAGTATTTT
CDR3 protein: CASSLGLESDTQYF
clone size: NA
V gene: TRBV7-2
J gene: TRBJ2-3
D gene: TRBD2

CDR3 DNA: TGTGCCAGCAGTTACTCGAGCAGGGGCTCCTACGAGCAGTACTTC
CDR3 protein: CASSYSSRGSYEQYF
clone size: once
V gene: TRBV6-6
J gene: TRBJ2-7
D gene: NA

CDR3 DNA: TGCGCCAGCAGCTTGGCCACTGGGGCCAACGTCCTGACTTTC
CDR3 protein: CASSLATGANVLTF
clone size: NA
V gene: TRBV5-1
J gene: TRBJ2-6
D gene: NA